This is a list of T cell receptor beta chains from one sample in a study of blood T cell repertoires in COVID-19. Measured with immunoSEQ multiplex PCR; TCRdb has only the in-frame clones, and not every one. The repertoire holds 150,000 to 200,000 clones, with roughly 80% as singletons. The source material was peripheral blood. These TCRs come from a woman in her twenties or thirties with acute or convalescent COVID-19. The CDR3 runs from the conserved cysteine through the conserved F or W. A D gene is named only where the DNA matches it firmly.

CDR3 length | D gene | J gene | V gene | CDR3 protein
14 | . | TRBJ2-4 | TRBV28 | CASSGIGQQNIQYF
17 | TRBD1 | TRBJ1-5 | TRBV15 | CATSFRQGGTRDQPQHF
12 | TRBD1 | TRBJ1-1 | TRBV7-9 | CASSKRQGSAFF
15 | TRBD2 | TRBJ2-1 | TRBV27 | CASSSSGSSYNEQFF
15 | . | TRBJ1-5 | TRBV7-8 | CASSLDSGRDQPQHF
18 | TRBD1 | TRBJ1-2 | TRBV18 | CASSPLLPGQGANYGYTF
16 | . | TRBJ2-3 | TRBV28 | CASSSPPRRGTDTQYF
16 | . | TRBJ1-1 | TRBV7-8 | CASSLALPLPNTEAFF
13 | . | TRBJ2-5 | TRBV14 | CASSPDLRETQYF
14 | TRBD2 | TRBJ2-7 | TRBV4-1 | CASSLLAGLNEQYF
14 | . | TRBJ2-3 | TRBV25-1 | CASSVGGRADTQYF
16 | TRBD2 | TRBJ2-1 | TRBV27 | CASSSPRPAGDNEQFF
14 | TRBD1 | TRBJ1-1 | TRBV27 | CASSLDRVRNEAFF
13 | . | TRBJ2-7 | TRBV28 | CASSLARDYEQYF
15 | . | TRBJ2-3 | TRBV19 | CASSLGTEGTDTQYF
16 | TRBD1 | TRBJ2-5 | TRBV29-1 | CSVEGFKGAGKETQYF
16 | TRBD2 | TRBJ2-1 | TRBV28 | CASTMGPAGGYNEQFF
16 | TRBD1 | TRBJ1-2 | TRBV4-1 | CASSPGEGTGIPGYTF
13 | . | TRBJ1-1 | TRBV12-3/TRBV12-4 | CASRPGLNTEAFF
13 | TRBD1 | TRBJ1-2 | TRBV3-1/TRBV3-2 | CASSQTGTYGYTF
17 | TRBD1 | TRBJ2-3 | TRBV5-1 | CASSSGDRGLGADTQYF
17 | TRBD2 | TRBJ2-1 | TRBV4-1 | CASSQDFAGGTYNEQFF
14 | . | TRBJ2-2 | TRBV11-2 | CASSLVAGTGELFF
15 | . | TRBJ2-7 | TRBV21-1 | CASSKGDSASYEQYF
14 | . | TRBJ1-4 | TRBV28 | CASSAPGGNEKLFF
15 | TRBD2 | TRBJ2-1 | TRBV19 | CASRMGLAGDNEQFF
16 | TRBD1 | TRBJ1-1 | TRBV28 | CASSSATQGPYTEAFF
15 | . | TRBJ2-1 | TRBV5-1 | CASSLAPGSYNEQFF
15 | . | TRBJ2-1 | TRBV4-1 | CASSQVKSGYNEQFF
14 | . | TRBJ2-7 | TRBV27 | CASSQTPSSYEQYF
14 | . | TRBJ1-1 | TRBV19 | CASSSLGANTEAFF
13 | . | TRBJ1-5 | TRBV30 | CAWQGVGNQPQHF
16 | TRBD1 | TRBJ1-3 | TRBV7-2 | CASSSLSRTGRNTIYF
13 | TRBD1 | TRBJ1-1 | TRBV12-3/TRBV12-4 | CASSRTGGGEAFF
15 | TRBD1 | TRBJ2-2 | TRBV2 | CASNSGQGVSGELFF
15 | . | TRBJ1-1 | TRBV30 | CAWSIRTVWNTEAFF
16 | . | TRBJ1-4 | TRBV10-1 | CASSAAGPGDNEKLFF
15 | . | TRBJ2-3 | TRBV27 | CASSPVRIRGDTQYF
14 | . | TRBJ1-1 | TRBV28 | CASSLGEGRAEAFF
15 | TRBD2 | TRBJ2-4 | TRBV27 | CASSSRAAGGNIQYF
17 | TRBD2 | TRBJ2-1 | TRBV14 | CASSQGRGGYSYNEQFF
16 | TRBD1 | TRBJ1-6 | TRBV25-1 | CASSDPRDRVNSPLHF
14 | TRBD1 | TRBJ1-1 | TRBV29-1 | CSVGRDSMNTEAFF
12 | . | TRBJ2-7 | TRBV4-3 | CASKGESAEQYF
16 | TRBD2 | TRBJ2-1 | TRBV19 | CASIPGTSGGYNEQFF
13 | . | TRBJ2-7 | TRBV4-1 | CASSQEGFGEQYF
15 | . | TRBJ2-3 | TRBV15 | CATSREPSQTDTQYF
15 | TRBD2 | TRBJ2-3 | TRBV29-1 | CSVPLGGGRTDTQYF
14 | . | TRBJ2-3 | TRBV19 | CASSTRQATDTQYF
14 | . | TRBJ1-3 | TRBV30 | CARLASTGGNTIYF
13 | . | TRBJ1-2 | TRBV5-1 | CASSLERAYGYTF
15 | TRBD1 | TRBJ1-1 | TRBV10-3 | CAISSGQGANTEAFF